This T cell receptor (beta chain) comes out of a study of blood T cell repertoires in COVID-19. Seattle researchers signed up patients amid active infection and tracked them longitudinally. The CDR3 contains 18 residues. Germline V gene sequence: CDR1 MDHEN, CDR2 SYDVKM. The junction had 11 bases not matched to a gene; V was cut back by 3 bases and J by 0 bases. Per the original data handling: Amplified reference gene primers provided the basis for estimating nucleated cell counts. TCRdb's table, derived via immunoSEQ multiplex PCR, lists solely in-frame clones and lacks some. The V and J calls and clone size are taken from that table; D and trimming were inferred from the DNA. The sample contains roughly 130,000 clones, 90% of which appear only once.

The sequence came from a man in his sixties with COVID-19, enrolled during active disease. The chain recombines TRBV28 with TRBJ2-7, with 10 bases fitting TRBD2. Source material: peripheral blood. The CDR3 reads CASSFLTSGTSASYEQYF. Here the CDR3 DNA reads TGTGCCAGCAGTTTTCTCACTAGCGGGACCTCCGCCTCCTACGAGCAGTACTTC. The entire variable domain, with the rest obtained from reference TRBV28 and TRBJ2-7, is as follows: DVKVTQSSRYLVKRTGEKVFLECVQDMDHENMFWYRQDPGLGLRLIYFSYDVKMKEKGDIPEGYSVSREKKERFSLILESASTNQTSMYLCASSFLTSGTSASYEQYFGPGTRLTVT.